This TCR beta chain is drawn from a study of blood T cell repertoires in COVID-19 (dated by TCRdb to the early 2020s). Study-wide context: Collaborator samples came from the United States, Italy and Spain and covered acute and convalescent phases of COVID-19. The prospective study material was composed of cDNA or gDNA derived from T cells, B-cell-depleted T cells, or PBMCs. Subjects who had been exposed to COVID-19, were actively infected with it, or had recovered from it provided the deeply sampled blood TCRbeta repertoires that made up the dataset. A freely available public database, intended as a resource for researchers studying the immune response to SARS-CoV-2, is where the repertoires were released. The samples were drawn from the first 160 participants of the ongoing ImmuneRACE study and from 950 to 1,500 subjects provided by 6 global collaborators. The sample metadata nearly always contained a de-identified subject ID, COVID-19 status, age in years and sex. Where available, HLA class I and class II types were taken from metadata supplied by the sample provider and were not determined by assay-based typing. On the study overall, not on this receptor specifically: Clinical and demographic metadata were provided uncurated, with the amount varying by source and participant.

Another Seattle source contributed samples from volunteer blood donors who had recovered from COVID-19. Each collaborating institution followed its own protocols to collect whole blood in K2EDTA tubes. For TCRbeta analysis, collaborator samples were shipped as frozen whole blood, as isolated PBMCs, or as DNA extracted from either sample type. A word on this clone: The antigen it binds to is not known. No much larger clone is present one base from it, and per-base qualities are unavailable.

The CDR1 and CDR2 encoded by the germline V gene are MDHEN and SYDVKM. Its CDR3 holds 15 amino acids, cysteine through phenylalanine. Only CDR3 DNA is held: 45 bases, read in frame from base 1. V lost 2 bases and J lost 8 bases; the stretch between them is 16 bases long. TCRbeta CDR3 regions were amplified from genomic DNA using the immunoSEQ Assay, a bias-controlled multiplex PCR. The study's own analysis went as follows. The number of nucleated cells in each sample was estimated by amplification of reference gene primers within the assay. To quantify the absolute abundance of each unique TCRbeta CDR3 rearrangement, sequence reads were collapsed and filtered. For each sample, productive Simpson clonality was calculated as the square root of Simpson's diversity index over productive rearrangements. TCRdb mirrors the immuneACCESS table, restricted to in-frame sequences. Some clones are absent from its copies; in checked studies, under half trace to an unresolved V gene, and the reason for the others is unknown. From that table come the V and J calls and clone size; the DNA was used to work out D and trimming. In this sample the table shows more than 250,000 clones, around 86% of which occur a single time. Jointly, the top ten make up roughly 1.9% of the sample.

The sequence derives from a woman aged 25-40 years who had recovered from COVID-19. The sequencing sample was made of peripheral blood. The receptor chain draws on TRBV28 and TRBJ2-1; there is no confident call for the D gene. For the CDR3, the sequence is CASSLVPTVKDEQFF. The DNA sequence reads TGTGCCAGCAGTTTAGTACCAACAGTGAAAGATGAGCAGTTCTTC.